These T cell receptor beta chains were read from a single sample in a study of CD8+ T cells in alopecia areata. Method: immunoSEQ multiplex PCR; TCRdb's copy keeps in-frame clones and lacks some. The sample records 130,000 to 150,000 clones, roughly 60% being singletons. Sequences were obtained from CD8+ T cells sorted from blood. These receptors originate from a human donor in good health. Both conserved end residues are trimmed from each CDR3. Clone size is not always given. Where it is, it says once, few, many or a class for expanded clones.

abundance	j_gene	v_gene	CDR3aa
.	TRBJ2-6	TRBV9	ASSVWVTGANVLT
once	TRBJ2-1	TRBV29-1	SVEGYNEQF
few	TRBJ2-1	TRBV2	ASSYVSYNEQF
.	TRBJ2-2	TRBV5-1	ASSPRRLDEKLF
.	TRBJ1-2	TRBV9	ASSSPPGDGVYGYT
.	TRBJ1-2	TRBV2	ASSDGTPKGDGYT
.	TRBJ2-7	TRBV7-9	ASSLGTVSYEQY
.	TRBJ1-5	TRBV5-1	ASSWGTDSNQPQH
.	TRBJ1-4	TRBV15	ATSKSTGGLEKLF
.	TRBJ2-1	TRBV9	ASSATLGLSEQF
.	TRBJ2-1	TRBV29-1	SVEDSPVSHRNYNEQF
.	TRBJ2-7	TRBV30	ACRGLAAYEQY
few	TRBJ2-5	TRBV23-1	ASSQIKMFFRGGEETQY
.	TRBJ2-7	TRBV27	ASSLVGRGGEQY
.	TRBJ2-7	TRBV27	ASSGDDEQY
few	TRBJ2-4	TRBV28	ASSLREDIQY
.	TRBJ1-2	TRBV6-5	ASSRGTPNGYT
few	TRBJ2-2	TRBV1	TSRLVTGATGELF
.	TRBJ2-7	TRBV29-1	SVVVAGYEQY
.	TRBJ2-1	TRBV27	ASSLTGSYNEQF
few	TRBJ2-7	TRBV29-1	SVAGGIGQY
.	TRBJ2-7	TRBV11-2	ASSIGRYYEQY
once	TRBJ2-7	TRBV7-2	ASSWSLAGRGSEQY
.	TRBJ2-7	TRBV4-1	ASSQGITGYEQY
.	TRBJ1-1	TRBV29-1	SVGLRDTEAF
few	TRBJ2-7	TRBV7-9	AVPGQGRYEQY
once	TRBJ2-5	TRBV27	ASRTSTGVAQETQY
.	TRBJ2-1	TRBV29-1	SIEVQDIHNEQF
.	TRBJ2-7	TRBV9	ASSARTGTEQY
.	TRBJ2-6	TRBV7-4	ASSSSSLTGGVCGANVLT
.	TRBJ2-7	TRBV5-6	ASSSQRNYEQY
.	TRBJ2-7	TRBV9	ASSSRTSGRFEQY
few	TRBJ2-7	TRBV10-2	ASSESRGGPGEQY
.	TRBJ2-4	TRBV30	AWSPGTGENIQY
.	TRBJ2-7	TRBV9	ASSVTSGYEQY
.	TRBJ2-5	TRBV5-6	ASSLPAGLQETQY
.	TRBJ2-3	TRBV9	ASSSPSDTQY
.	TRBJ2-7	TRBV5-1	ASSGQSYEQY
once	TRBJ2-2	TRBV5-1	ASSLSSGELF
.	TRBJ1-1	TRBV29-1	SVVVRGSEAF
.	TRBJ2-7	TRBV29-1	SVSLAGSYEQY
once	TRBJ1-1	TRBV29-1	SVESTQNTEAF
few	TRBJ2-1	TRBV14	ASTGAAYNEQF
few	TRBJ2-2	TRBV9	ASSVDGTGELF
.	TRBJ1-5	TRBV19	ASSILSGINQPQH
.	TRBJ2-7	TRBV11-2	ASSLVPNQGSSYEQY
.	TRBJ2-1	TRBV20-1	SARGLGEQF
.	TRBJ2-2	TRBV9	ASSVVGRGTGELF
medium-sized	TRBJ2-7	TRBV5-4	ASSYPGQGEQY
.	TRBJ2-1	TRBV6-6	ASSYPGALNEQF
.	TRBJ2-1	TRBV29-1	SVGASSYNEQF